Presented here are 11 T cell receptor beta chains from one specimen sequenced in a study of OX40 agonist ivuxolimab in advanced cancers. TCRdb's table, derived via immunoSEQ multiplex PCR, lists solely in-frame clones and lacks some. The sample contains about 77,000 clones, more than 70% of which appear only once. Sequenced material: CD4+ or CD8+ T cells sorted from blood, taken in a trial of the OX40 agonist ivuxolimab. The receptors were sampled from an adult with an advanced solid tumor such as melanoma, head and neck, liver or kidney cancer.

This chain joins TRBV28 and TRBJ2-5; no clear D. With the DNA end fitting TRBJ2-7 better, the J assignment may be wrong. Looked up from germline, CDR1 is MDHEN and CDR2 is SYDVKM. The CDR3 consists of 14 residues. The DNA of the CDR3 is TGTGCCAGCAGTTTTGGCGGCACCTCCTACGAGCAGTACTTC. This sequence encodes CASSFGGTSYEQYF.

The V call is TRBV6-1, the J call TRBJ2-2, with 8 bases lining up with TRBD2. V lost 0 bases and J lost 5; bases outside the gene matches: 11. The CDR3 sequence is 18 residues long. The V gene's germline CDR1 is MNHNS and CDR2 SASEGT. The CDR3 protein is CASSEADGGAGRTGELFF. Written as DNA, the CDR3 is TGTGCCAGCAGTGAAGCGGACGGGGGGGCCGGGAGAACCGGGGAGCTGTTTTTT.

This clone was counted a single time. The V and J genes are TRBV4-2 and TRBJ1-1, with 11 bases that match TRBD1. CDR1 and CDR2 (germline): LGHNA, YNFKEQ. V dropped 1 base and J dropped 4; count of bases not matched to a gene: 8. The CDR3 extends over 17 amino acids. CDR3 in amino acids: CASSQVGGQGGGTEAFF. DNA for the CDR3: TGTGCCAGCAGCCAAGTGGGGGGACAGGGGGGCGGCACTGAAGCTTTCTTT.

Only a few counts were recorded for this clone. The genes are TRBV2 and TRBJ1-5; 11 bases line up with TRBD1. CDR1 is SNHLY, CDR2 FYNNEI, per germline. This CDR3 has 18 amino acids. The trim removed 6 bases at V and 3 bases at J, leaving 13 bases unmatched. In nucleotides, the CDR3 is TGTGCCAGCAGCCCGAGGGCCCCGGGACAGGGGGTCAATCAGCCCCAGCATTTT. Its translation is CASSPRAPGQGVNQPQHF.

The V gene is TRBV7-2, the J gene TRBJ1-1; D might be TRBD1 (5 bases). Per germline, CDR1 SGHTA and CDR2 FQGNSA. Trimming left V 2 bases short and J 5 bases short, with 15 bases between. There are 15 residues in the CDR3. The CDR3 is CASSLLSQGGTEAFF. The CDR3 region has the DNA TGTGCCAGCAGCTTATTATCGCAGGGAGGAACTGAAGCTTTCTTT.

This chain links TRBV4-2 with TRBJ2-7; D tentatively reads TRBD1 or TRBD2 (5 bases each). Germline-derived CDR1 and CDR2 are LGHNA and YNFKEQ. This CDR3 has 16 residues. Trimming pared 1 base from V and 2 bases from J, leaving 15 bases between. DNA of the CDR3: TGTGCCAGCAGCCAAGGTTTTAGCCGGGGACCCTACGAGCAGTACTTC. It specifies CASSQGFSRGPYEQYF.

On this clone: At one of its ends the junction is not consistent with the germline gene, which may arise from a read error. J is TRBJ2-2 and V is TRBV7-7; D is unresolved. The CDR3 contains 14 residues. Germline values: CDR1 SSHAT, CDR2 FNYEAQ (reference sequence). The CDR3 DNA reads TGTGCTAGCAGTTTGTCACAATGGTCCGGGGAGCTGTTTTTT. It translates to CASSLSQWSGELFF.

CDR3 DNA sequence: TGTGCCAGCATCCGAGGAAACACCATATATTTT. Translated, it gives CASIRGNTIYF. The rearrangement joins TRBV6-1 to TRBJ1-3; D is unclear. Per germline, CDR1 MNHNS and CDR2 SASEGT. V lost 7 bases and J 4 bases, leaving 5 bases between the germline ends. CDR3 size: 11 residues.

The chain is built from TRBV6-1 and TRBJ2-4, with D possibly matching TRBD2 (5 bases). Germline loops: CDR1 MNHNS, CDR2 SASEGT. There are 13 residues in the CDR3. Between the trimmed V and J ends, which lost 4 bases and 6 bases, there was a span of 10 bases. The CDR3 spells CASSGTRGNIQYF. For the CDR3, the DNA is TGTGCCAGCAGTGGGACCCGGGGAAACATTCAGTACTTC.

The rearrangement uses TRBV5-8 and TRBJ1-1, with TRBD1 identical over 10 bases. The CDR3 covers 17 residues. Germline CDR1 is SGHTS and CDR2 is YDEGEE. Germline trimming cut 4 bases from V and 2 bases from J; bases unmatched to any gene: 11. CDR3 sequence: CASSPVPGQGPNTEAFF. In nucleotides, the CDR3 is TGTGCCAGCAGCCCGGTCCCGGGACAGGGGCCAAACACTGAAGCTTTCTTT.

CDR3 sequence reads: CASSSQGDEKLFF. In DNA form, the CDR3 reads TGTGCCAGCAGTTCACAGGGTGATGAAAAACTGTTTTTT. The chain is built from TRBV27 and TRBJ1-4, with D perhaps matching TRBD1 (6 bases). Per the germline V gene, CDR1 is MNHEY and CDR2 is SMNVEV (reference sequence). The CDR3 has 13 amino acids. Trimming removed 4 bases at V and 6 bases at J, with 9 bases between.